This T cell receptor (beta chain) was sequenced in a study of OX40 agonist ivuxolimab in advanced cancers. Across the study: Participants, 65% to 85% male, averaged approximately 65 years of age, ranging from roughly 20 to 85. Eligibility admitted prior anti-PD-1, anti-PD-L1 or anti-CTLA-4 therapy; about 39% had some.

The table came from immunoSEQ multiplex PCR; TCRdb's copy has only in-frame clones and leaves some out. The top ten hold roughly 0.2% of the sample, which has approximately 84,000 clones, approximately 89% seen once. This clone was recorded once. The V gene's germline CDR1 is SEHNR and CDR2 FQNEAQ (reference sequence). This CDR3 has 18 amino acids. Trimming stripped 0 bases from V and 0 bases from J, with 15 bases between. The chain is built from TRBV7-9 and TRBJ1-5; D not resolved. Sequencing used CD4+ or CD8+ T cells sorted from blood, obtained in a trial of the OX40 agonist ivuxolimab. This sequence was found in an adult with an advanced solid tumor such as melanoma, head and neck, liver or kidney cancer. The CDR3: CASSLAPIGIYSNQPQHF. The CDR3 DNA follows: TGTGCCAGCAGCTTAGCGCCCATCGGGATTTATAGCAATCAGCCCCAGCATTTT.